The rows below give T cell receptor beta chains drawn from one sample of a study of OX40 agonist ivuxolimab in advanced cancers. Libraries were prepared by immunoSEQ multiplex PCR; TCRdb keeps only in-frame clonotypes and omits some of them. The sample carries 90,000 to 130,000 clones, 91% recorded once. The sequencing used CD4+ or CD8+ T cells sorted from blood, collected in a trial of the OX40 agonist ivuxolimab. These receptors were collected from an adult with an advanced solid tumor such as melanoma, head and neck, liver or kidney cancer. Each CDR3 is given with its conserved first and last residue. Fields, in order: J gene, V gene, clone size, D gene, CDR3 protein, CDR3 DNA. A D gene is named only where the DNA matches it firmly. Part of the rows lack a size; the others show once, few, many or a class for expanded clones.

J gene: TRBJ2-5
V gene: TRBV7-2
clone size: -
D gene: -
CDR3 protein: CASSLDGGQRTQYF
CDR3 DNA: TGTGCCAGCAGCTTAGATGGTGGGCAAAGGACCCAGTACTTC

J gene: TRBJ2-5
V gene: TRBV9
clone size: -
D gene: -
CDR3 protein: CASSVGSSAETQYF
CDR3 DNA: TGTGCCAGCAGCGTGGGCAGTTCAGCGGAGACCCAGTACTTC

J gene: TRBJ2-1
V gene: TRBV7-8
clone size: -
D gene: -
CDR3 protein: CASSLGIGGEQFF
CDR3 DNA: TGTGCCAGCAGCTTAGGGATAGGTGGGGAGCAGTTCTTC

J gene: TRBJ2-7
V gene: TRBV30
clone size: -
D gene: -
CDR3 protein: CAWTQGTYEQYF
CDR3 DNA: TGTGCCTGGACACAGGGAACCTACGAGCAGTACTTC

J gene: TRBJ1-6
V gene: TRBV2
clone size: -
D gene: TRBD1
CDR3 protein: CASSVGGGQVNSPLHF
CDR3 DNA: TGTGCCAGCAGTGTCGGGGGAGGACAGGTTAATTCACCCCTCCACTTT

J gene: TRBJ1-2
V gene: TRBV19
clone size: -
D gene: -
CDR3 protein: CASPTCWRILHGYTF
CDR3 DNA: TGTGCCAGTCCCACCTGTTGGCGAATATTACATGGCTACACCTTC

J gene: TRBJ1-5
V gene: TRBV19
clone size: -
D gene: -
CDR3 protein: CASSRGNNQPQHF
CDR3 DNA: TGTGCCAGTAGTAGGGGGAACAATCAGCCCCAGCATTTT

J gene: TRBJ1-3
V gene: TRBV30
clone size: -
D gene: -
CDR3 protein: CAWSTYSGNTIYF
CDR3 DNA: TGTGCCTGGAGTACCTACTCTGGAAACACCATATATTTT

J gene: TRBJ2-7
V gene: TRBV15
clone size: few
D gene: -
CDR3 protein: CATSRGLDYEQYF
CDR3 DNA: TGTGCCACCAGCAGAGGTCTAGACTACGAGCAGTACTTC

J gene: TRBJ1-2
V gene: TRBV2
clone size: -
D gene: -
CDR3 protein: CASSERTAARGYTF
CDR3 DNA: TGTGCCAGCAGTGAACGTACCGCGGCACGGGGCTACACCTTC

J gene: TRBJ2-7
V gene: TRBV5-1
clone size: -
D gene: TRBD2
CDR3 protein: CASSLTSSGLAGGTYEQYF
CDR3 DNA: TGCGCCAGCAGCCTCACCTCATCGGGACTAGCGGGGGGGACCTACGAGCAGTACTTC

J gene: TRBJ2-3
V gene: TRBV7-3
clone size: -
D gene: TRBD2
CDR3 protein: CASSLRAGEGTDTQYF
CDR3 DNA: TGTGCCAGCAGCCTCCGAGCGGGAGAGGGGACAGATACGCAGTATTTT

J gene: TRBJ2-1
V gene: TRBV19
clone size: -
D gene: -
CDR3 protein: CASSLGRGGEGEQFF
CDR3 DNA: TGTGCCAGTAGCCTCGGGAGAGGGGGGGAAGGTGAGCAGTTCTTC

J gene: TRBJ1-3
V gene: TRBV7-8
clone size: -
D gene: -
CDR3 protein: CASSLAAWTAGNTIYF
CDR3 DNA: TGTGCCAGCAGCTTAGCTGCATGGACAGCTGGAAACACCATATATTTT

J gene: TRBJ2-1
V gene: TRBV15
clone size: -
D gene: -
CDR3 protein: CATSRDHRQETNNEQFF
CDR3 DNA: TGTGCCACCAGCAGAGACCACAGACAGGAGACGAACAATGAGCAGTTCTTC

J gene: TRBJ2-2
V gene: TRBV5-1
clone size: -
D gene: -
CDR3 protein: CASSLDRVTGELFF
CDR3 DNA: TGCGCCAGCAGCTTGGACCGGGTAACAGGGGAGCTGTTTTTT

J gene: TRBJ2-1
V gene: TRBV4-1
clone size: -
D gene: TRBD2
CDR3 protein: CASSQREGNEQFF
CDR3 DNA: TGCGCCAGCAGCCAGCGGGAGGGCAATGAGCAGTTCTTC

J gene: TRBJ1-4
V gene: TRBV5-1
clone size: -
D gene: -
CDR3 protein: CASSLDASGEKLFF
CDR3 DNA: TGCGCCAGCAGCTTGGATGCTAGCGGTGAAAAACTGTTTTTT

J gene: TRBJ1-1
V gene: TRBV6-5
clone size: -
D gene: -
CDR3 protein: CASTDSNTEAFF
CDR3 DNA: TGTGCCAGCACCGACTCTAACACTGAAGCTTTCTTT

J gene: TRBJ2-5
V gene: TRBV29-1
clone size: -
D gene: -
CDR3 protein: CSVSGGLGETQYF
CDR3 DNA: TGCAGCGTTTCAGGGGGGCTCGGAGAGACCCAGTACTTC

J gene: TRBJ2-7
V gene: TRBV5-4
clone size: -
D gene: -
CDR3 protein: CASSLGAGAQYEQYF
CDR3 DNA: TGTGCCAGCAGCTTGGGCGCGGGGGCGCAGTACGAGCAGTACTTC

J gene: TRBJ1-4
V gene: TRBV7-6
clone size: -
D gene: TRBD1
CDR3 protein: CASSSTGVTNEKLFF
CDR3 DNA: TGTGCCAGCAGCTCAACAGGGGTGACTAATGAAAAACTGTTTTTT

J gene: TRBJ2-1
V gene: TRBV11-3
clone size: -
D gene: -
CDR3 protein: CASSLGFNEQFF
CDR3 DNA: TGTGCCAGCAGCTTGGGGTTCAATGAGCAGTTCTTC

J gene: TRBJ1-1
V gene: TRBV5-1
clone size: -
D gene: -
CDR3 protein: CASSKQVANTEAFF
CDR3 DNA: TGCGCCAGCAGCAAACAGGTGGCGAACACTGAAGCTTTCTTT

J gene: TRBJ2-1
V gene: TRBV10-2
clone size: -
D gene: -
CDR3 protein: CASSEGYNEQFF
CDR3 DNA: TGCGCCAGCAGTGAGGGGTACAATGAGCAGTTCTTC

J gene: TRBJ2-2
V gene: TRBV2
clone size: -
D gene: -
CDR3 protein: CASSASLPAGELFF
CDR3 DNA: TGTGCCAGCAGTGCGTCGCTACCCGCCGGGGAGCTGTTTTTT

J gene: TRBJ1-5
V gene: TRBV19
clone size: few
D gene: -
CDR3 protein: CASSIQTNQPQHF
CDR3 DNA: TGTGCCAGTAGTATACAGACAAATCAGCCCCAGCATTTT

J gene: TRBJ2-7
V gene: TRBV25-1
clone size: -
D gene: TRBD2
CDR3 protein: CASATSGPYEQYF
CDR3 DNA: TGTGCCAGCGCGACTAGCGGGCCCTACGAGCAGTACTTC

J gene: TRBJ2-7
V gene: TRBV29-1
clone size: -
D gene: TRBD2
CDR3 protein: CSVELLAGGEQYF
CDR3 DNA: TGCAGCGTTGAACTACTAGCGGGGGGGGAGCAGTACTTC

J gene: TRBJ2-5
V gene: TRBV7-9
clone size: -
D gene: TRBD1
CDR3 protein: CASSPPGQGLKETQYF
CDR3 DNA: TGTGCCAGCAGCCCCCCGGGACAGGGGCTGAAAGAGACCCAGTACTTC

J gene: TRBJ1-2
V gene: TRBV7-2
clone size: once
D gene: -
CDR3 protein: CASREALAGIYGYTF
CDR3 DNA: TGTGCCAGCAGAGAGGCGTTGGCAGGGATCTATGGCTACACCTTC

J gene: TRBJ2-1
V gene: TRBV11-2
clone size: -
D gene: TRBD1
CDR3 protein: CASSQGQGGEEQFF
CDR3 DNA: TGTGCCAGCAGCCAAGGACAGGGCGGAGAAGAGCAGTTCTTC

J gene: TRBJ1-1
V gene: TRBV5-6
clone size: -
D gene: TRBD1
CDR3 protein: CASSLGDRVSWNTEAFF
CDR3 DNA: TGTGCCAGCAGCTTGGGGGACAGGGTATCGTGGAACACTGAAGCTTTCTTT

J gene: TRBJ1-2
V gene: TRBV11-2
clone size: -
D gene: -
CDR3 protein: CASSLGQADYGYTF
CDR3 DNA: TGTGCCAGCAGCTTAGGACAGGCTGACTATGGCTACACCTTC

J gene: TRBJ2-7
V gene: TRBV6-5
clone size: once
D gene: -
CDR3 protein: CASSLLHSYEQYF
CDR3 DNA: TGTGCCAGCAGTTTGTTGCACTCCTACGAGCAGTACTTC

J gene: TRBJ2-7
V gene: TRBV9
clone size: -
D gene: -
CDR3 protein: CASSALTNSHF
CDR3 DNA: TGTGCCAGCAGCGCCCTAACCAACTCCCACTTC

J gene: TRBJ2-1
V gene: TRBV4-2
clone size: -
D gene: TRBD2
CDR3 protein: CASSQEVVGLAGVVREQFF
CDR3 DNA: TGTGCCAGCAGCCAAGAAGTTGTTGGGCTAGCGGGGGTCGTGAGGGAGCAGTTCTTC

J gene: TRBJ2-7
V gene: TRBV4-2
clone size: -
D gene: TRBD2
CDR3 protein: CASSHQRGLGSYEQYF
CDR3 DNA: TGTGCCAGCAGCCACCAACGGGGACTAGGGTCCTACGAGCAGTACTTC

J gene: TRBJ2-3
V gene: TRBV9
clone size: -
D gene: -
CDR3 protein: CASSVVTGTDTQYF
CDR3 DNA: TGTGCCAGCAGCGTAGTTACTGGCACAGATACGCAGTATTTT

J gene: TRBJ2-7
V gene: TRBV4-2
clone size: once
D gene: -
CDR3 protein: CASSPYPQQGSYEQYF
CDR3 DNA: TGTGCCAGCAGCCCATATCCCCAACAGGGATCCTACGAGCAGTACTTC

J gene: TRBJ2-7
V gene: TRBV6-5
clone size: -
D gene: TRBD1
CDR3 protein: CASSLTGGEQYF
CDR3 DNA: TGTGCCAGCAGCCTTACAGGGGGCGAGCAGTACTTC

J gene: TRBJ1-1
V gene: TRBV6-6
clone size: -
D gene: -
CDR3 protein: CATSTGRMPLNTEAFF
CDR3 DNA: TGTGCCACCAGCACAGGACGAATGCCCCTGAACACTGAAGCTTTCTTT

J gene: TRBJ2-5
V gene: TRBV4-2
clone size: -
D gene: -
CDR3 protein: CASSQDIGQETQYF
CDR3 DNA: TGTGCCAGCAGCCAAGATATCGGGCAAGAGACCCAGTACTTC

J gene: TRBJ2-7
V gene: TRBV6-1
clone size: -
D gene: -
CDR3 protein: CASSAGTRGAYYEQYF
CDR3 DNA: TGTGCCAGCAGTGCCGGGACAAGAGGGGCCTACTACGAGCAGTACTTC

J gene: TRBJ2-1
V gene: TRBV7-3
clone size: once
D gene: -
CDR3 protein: CASSPSVGDEQFF
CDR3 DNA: TGTGCCAGCAGCCCGAGTGTAGGAGATGAGCAGTTCTTC

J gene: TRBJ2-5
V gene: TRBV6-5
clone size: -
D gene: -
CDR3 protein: CASSYPGRKETQYF
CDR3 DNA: TGTGCCAGCAGTTATCCGGGCAGGAAAGAGACCCAGTACTTC

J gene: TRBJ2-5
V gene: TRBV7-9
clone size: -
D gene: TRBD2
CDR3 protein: CASSFGTGGETQYF
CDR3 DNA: TGTGCCAGCAGCTTCGGCACGGGAGGGGAGACCCAGTACTTC

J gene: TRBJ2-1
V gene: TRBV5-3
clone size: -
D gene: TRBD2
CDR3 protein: CARSSDRTSGRASYEQFF
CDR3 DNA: TGTGCCAGAAGCTCGGACCGTACTAGCGGGAGGGCCTCCTATGAGCAGTTCTTC

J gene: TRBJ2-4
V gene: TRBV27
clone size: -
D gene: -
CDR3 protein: CASSSQLGGDIQYF
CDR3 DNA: TGTGCCAGCAGTTCCCAGCTAGGGGGGGACATTCAGTACTTC

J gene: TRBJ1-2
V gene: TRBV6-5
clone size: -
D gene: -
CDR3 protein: CASSNPGGNGYTF
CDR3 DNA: TGTGCCAGCAGTAACCCGGGAGGCAATGGCTACACCTTC

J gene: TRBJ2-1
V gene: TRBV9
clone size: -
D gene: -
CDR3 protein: CASSVESSEQFF
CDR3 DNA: TGTGCCAGCAGCGTAGAGAGTAGTGAGCAGTTCTTC

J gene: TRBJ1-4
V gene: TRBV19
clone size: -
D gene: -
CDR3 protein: CASGANNEKLFF
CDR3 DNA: TGTGCCTCTGGGGCAAATAATGAAAAACTGTTTTTT

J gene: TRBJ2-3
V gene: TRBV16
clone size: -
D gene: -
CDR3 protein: CASSQSGVGTDTQYF
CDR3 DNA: TGTGCCAGCAGTCAATCAGGGGTCGGCACAGATACGCAGTATTTT

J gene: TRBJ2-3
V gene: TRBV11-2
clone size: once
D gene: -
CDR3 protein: CASRPSGDTQYF
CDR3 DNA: TGTGCCAGCCGACCCTCCGGGGATACGCAGTATTTT

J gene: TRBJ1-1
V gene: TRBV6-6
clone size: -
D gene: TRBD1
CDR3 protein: CASSKNRGQNTEAFF
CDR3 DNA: TGTGCCAGCAGTAAAAACAGGGGGCAGAACACTGAAGCTTTCTTT

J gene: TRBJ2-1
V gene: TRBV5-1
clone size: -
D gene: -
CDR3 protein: CASSSSGTELNEQFF
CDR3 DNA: TGCGCCAGCAGCTCTTCCGGGACGGAACTCAATGAGCAGTTCTTC

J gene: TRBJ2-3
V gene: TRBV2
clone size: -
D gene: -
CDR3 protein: CASDPPGGFADTQYF
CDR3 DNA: TGTGCCAGCGACCCCCCTGGGGGATTCGCAGATACGCAGTATTTT

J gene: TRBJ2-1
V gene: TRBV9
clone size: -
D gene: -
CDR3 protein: CASSVFGSSYNEQFF
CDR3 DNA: TGTGCCAGCAGCGTGTTCGGGAGCTCCTACAATGAGCAGTTCTTC

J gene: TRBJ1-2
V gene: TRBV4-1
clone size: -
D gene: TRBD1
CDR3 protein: CASSQDPGQSTYGYTF
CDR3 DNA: TGCGCCAGCAGCCAAGATCCGGGACAGTCGACCTATGGCTACACCTTC